These 21 T cell receptor beta chains originate from one sample sequenced in a study of blood T cell repertoires in COVID-19. The repertoire was sequenced with immunoSEQ multiplex PCR; TCRdb's copy has only in-frame clones and lacks some. The sample has hundreds of thousands of clones, 82% seen once. Sequencing was done on a sample of peripheral blood. These receptors came from a woman between 55 and 75 years old with active or convalescent COVID-19.

The V call is TRBV19, the J call TRBJ1-2; 12 nucleotides align to TRBD1. CDR1 is LNHDA and CDR2 is SQIVND in the germline V gene (reference sequence). This CDR3 contains 17 residues. Unmatched junction bases numbered 11, after V lost 7 bases and J lost 2 bases. The DNA for the CDR3 is TGTGCCAGTACTTGGGGGACAGGGGGCTTATTGAACTATGGCTACACCTTC. Translation: CASTWGTGGLLNYGYTF.

The chain has TRBV7-9 and TRBJ1-3; maybe TRBD1 (5 bases). Trimming took 2 bases from V and 0 from J, leaving 14 bases between them. CDR1 and CDR2 from the germline V gene are SEHNR and FQNEAQ (reference sequence). CDR3 length equals 17 residues. The CDR3 DNA reads as TGTGCCAGCAGCTTACTGCTCGCGACAGTCTCTGGAAACACCATATATTTT. The encoded protein is CASSLLLATVSGNTIYF.

This chain uses TRBV5-1 with TRBJ1-2, with D possibly matching TRBD1 (5 bases). Per the germline V gene, CDR1 is SGHRS and CDR2 is YFSETQ. This CDR3 is built from 13 residues. V dropped 4 bases and J dropped 6 bases, with 13 bases sitting between them. Here the CDR3 reads CASSPIGADGYTF. Written as DNA, the CDR3 is TGCGCCAGCAGCCCTATTGGGGCGGATGGCTACACCTTC.

In its sample, this clone was seen a few times. The chain recombines TRBV27 with TRBJ1-6, with TRBD1 identical over 10 bases. Germline V lookup: CDR1 MNHEY, CDR2 SMNVEV (reference sequence). This CDR3 comprises 20 residues. V was pared by 6 bases and J by 6 bases, with 20 bases of the junction left unmatched. For the CDR3, the DNA is TGTGCCAGCAGGCCGAGGGGGTTTTTCGGGACAGGGGTTTCTAATTCACCCCTCCACTTT. This encodes CASRPRGFFGTGVSNSPLHF.

The chain uses TRBV7-6 and TRBJ2-1; possibly TRBD1 for D (6 bases). Looked up from germline, CDR1 is SGHVS and CDR2 is FNYEAQ. V was clipped by 5 bases and J by 9 bases, with 11 bases between them. This CDR3 has 12 residues. CDR3 loop: CASSNTGSEQFF. As DNA, the CDR3 is TGTGCCAGCAGCAATACAGGGAGTGAGCAGTTCTTC.

This clone was observed once. V is TRBV2 and J is TRBJ1-2; D unclear. The CDR3 contains 13 residues. Germline CDR1 SNHLY, CDR2 FYNNEI. Between the trimmed V and J ends, which lost 6 bases and 3 bases, there was a span of 11 bases. In DNA, the CDR3 is TGTGCCAGCAGAGAGATGAACTACTATGGCTACACCTTC. Its protein product is CASREMNYYGYTF.

The chain is built from TRBV7-2 and TRBJ1-2, with a possible D match to TRBD1 (6 bases). The CDR3 has 13 amino acids. Per germline, CDR1 SGHTA and CDR2 FQGNSA. The V and J ends lost 4 bases and 3 bases respectively, with 9 bases between them. The CDR3 region has the DNA TGTGCCAGCAGCTCCTACAGGGACTATGGCTACACCTTC. This codes for CASSSYRDYGYTF.

The chain joins TRBV7-2 to TRBJ1-6, with D perhaps matching TRBD1 (5 bases). Germline V gene data show CDR1 as SGHTA and CDR2 as FQGNSA. The CDR3 length is 17 residues. With 5 bases removed from V and 4 bases from J, the gap between germline ends came to 18 bases. The CDR3 nucleotides read TGTGCCAGCAGCCGCCCCGCCGGGGAGGGGTATAATTCACCCCTCCACTTT. This translates into CASSRPAGEGYNSPLHF.

V and J are TRBV6-5 and TRBJ2-7, with D tentatively TRBD1 (5 bases). The CDR3 is 13 amino acids. CDR1 is MNHEY, CDR2 SVGAGI, per germline. V was cut by 5 bases and J by 0 bases, with 8 bases left in between. CDR3 sequence reads: CASSHRHSYEQYF. The CDR3 DNA reads as TGTGCCAGCAGTCACAGGCACTCCTACGAGCAGTACTTC.

V usage is TRBV6-5 and J usage is TRBJ1-2; TRBD1 matches 9 bases. Looked up from germline, CDR1 is MNHEY and CDR2 is SVGAGI. Germline trimming cut 5 bases from V and 7 bases from J; bases unmatched to any gene: 5. The CDR3 length is 13 residues. In nucleotides, the CDR3 is TGTGCCAGCAGTCCGGGGACAGGGAGTGGCTACACCTTC. Translation gives CASSPGTGSGYTF.

V is TRBV11-2 and J is TRBJ1-1, with D perhaps matching TRBD1 (5 bases). The CDR3 spans 15 residues. In germline, CDR1 is SGHAT, CDR2 FQNNGV. Deletions cut 6 bases from V and 3 bases from J, with 17 bases between. The DNA of the CDR3 is TGTGCCAGCAGGCCAAAGACGGGGGTGGACACTGAAGCTTTCTTT. It codes for CASRPKTGVDTEAFF.

The V gene is TRBV7-8, the J gene TRBJ2-7, with 10 bases matching TRBD1. The trim removed 5 bases at V and 2 bases at J, leaving 12 bases unmatched. The CDR3 is 17 residues long. CDR1 is SGHVS, CDR2 FQNEAQ, per germline. The CDR3 DNA follows: TGTGCCAGCAGCCCAGGAATCGGACAGGGGGGAACCTACGAGCAGTACTTC. Its protein is CASSPGIGQGGTYEQYF.

The chain has TRBV19 and TRBJ2-3; 7 bases match TRBD1. The CDR3 runs to 15 residues. Germline loops: CDR1 LNHDA, CDR2 SQIVND (reference sequence). V was pared by 5 bases and J by 4 bases, with 9 bases of the junction left unmatched. CDR3 in DNA: TGTGCCAGTAGTGATCTTCAGGGGGTAGCAGATACGCAGTATTTT. This codes for CASSDLQGVADTQYF. Complete variable domain (other parts from reference TRBV19 and TRBJ2-3): DGGITQSPKYLFRKEGQNVTLSCEQNLNHDAMYWYRQDPGQGLRLIYYSQIVNDFQKGDIAEGYSVSREKKESFPLTVTSAQKNPTAFYLCASSDLQGVADTQYFGPGTRLTVL.

This clone appeared a few times. The rearrangement links TRBV4-1 to TRBJ1-5; 8 bases are a match to TRBD1. The CDR3 totals 16 residues. Trimming at V came to 2 bases and at J to 5 bases, leaving 8 bases not matched to a gene. Germline lookup yields CDR1 MGHRA and CDR2 YSYEKL. The chain's CDR3 is CASSQQTDREDQPQHF. The CDR3 nucleotides are TGCGCCAGCAGCCAACAAACGGACAGGGAAGATCAGCCCCAGCATTTT.

J is TRBJ1-2 and V is TRBV6-5; D gene ambiguous. Trimming took 7 bases from V and 4 from J, leaving 13 bases between them. The CDR3 consists of 13 residues. The germline gives CDR1 MNHEY, CDR2 SVGAGI. Here the CDR3 DNA reads TGTGCCAGCACCCCCGTCGAGGTCTATGGCTACACCTTC. This sequence encodes CASTPVEVYGYTF.

V usage is TRBV5-1 and J usage is TRBJ2-3; 8 bases map to TRBD1. Trimming at V came to 2 bases and at J to 5 bases, leaving 4 bases not matched to a gene. Germline CDR1 is SGHRS and CDR2 is YFSETQ. The CDR3 has 14 residues. The chain's CDR3 is CASSFQGAGDTQYF. The CDR3 DNA reads TGCGCCAGCAGCTTCCAGGGGGCTGGAGATACGCAGTATTTT. The full variable domain, its missing parts supplied by reference TRBV5-1 and TRBJ2-3, is KAGVTQTPRYLIKTRGQQVTLSCSPISGHRSVSWYQQTPGQGLQFLFEYFSETQRNKGNFPGRFSGRQFSNSRSEMNVSTLELGDSALYLCASSFQGAGDTQYFGPGTRLTVL.

This rearrangement joins TRBV28 to TRBJ2-7; tentatively, D is TRBD1 (6 bases). With 5 bases removed from V and 5 bases from J, the gap between germline ends came to 13 bases. Germline V gene sequence: CDR1 MDHEN, CDR2 SYDVKM. The CDR3 covers 13 residues. CDR3 residues: CASSQQGRDEQYF. The CDR3 nucleotides read TGTGCCAGCAGTCAACAGGGTAGGGACGAGCAGTACTTC.

This clone occurred a few times. This CDR3 reads CATSSVRGGTRNEKLFF. CDR3 bases: TGTGCCACCAGCAGCGTGAGGGGAGGGACACGTAATGAAAAACTGTTTTTT. The gene calls are TRBV15 and TRBJ1-4; TRBD1 might be the D (6 bases). The CDR3 runs to 17 residues. V dropped 3 bases and J dropped 4 bases, with 18 bases sitting between them. Germline V gene data show CDR1 as LNHNV and CDR2 as YYDKDF (reference sequence).

This clone is a singleton in its sample. The rearrangement joins TRBV12-5 to TRBJ1-2; 9 nucleotides align to TRBD1. Per germline, CDR1 LGHNT and CDR2 FRNRAP. The J segment lost 4 bases and the V segment lost 2 bases, leaving 5 bases of the junction unmatched. This CDR3 is built from 15 residues. CDR3: CASGLRTGAIYGYTF. The CDR3 DNA follows: TGTGCTAGTGGTTTGAGGACAGGGGCGATCTATGGCTACACCTTC. The entire variable domain, with the rest obtained from reference TRBV12-5 and TRBJ1-2, is as follows: DARVTQTPRHKVTEMGQEVTMRCQPILGHNTVFWYRQTMMQGLELLAYFRNRAPLDDSGMPKDRFSAEMPDATLATLKIQPSEPRDSAVYFCASGLRTGAIYGYTFGSGTRLTVV.

V usage is TRBV5-4 and J usage is TRBJ2-5, with 7 nucleotides matching TRBD1. The V and J ends lost 1 base and 4 bases, in that order; junction bases with no gene match: 7. This CDR3 region has 15 residues. Germline V CDR1 and CDR2: SGHNT, YYREEE (reference sequence). CDR3 in amino acids: CASSLRGGGRETQYF. The DNA for the CDR3 is TGTGCCAGCAGCTTGCGAGGGGGCGGACGAGAGACCCAGTACTTC.

This chain connects TRBV6-1 to TRBJ1-2; 7 bases agree with TRBD1. The V and J ends lost 2 bases and 7 bases, in that order; junction bases with no gene match: 7. Germline CDR1 is MNHNS and CDR2 is SASEGT. The CDR3 runs to 14 residues. This CDR3 is CASSERSDRAGYTF. CDR3 DNA: TGTGCCAGCAGTGAAAGGAGCGACAGGGCTGGCTACACCTTC.